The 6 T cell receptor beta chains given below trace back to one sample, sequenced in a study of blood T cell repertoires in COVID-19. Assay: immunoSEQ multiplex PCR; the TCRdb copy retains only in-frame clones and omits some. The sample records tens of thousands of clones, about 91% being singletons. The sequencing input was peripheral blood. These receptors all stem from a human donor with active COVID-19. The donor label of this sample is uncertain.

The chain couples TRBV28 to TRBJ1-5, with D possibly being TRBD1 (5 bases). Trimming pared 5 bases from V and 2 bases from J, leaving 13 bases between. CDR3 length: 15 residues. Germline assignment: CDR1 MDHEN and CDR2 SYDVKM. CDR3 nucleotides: TGTGCCAGCAGTCCCCAGGGTAAAGGCAATCAGCCCCAGCATTTT. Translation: CASSPQGKGNQPQHF.

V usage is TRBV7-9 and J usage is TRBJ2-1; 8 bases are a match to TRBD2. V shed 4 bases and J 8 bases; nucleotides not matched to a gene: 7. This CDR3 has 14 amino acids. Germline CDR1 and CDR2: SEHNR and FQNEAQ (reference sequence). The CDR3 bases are TGTGCCAGCAGCTGGAGCGGGAGTCTCTATGAGCAGTTCTTC. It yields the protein CASSWSGSLYEQFF.

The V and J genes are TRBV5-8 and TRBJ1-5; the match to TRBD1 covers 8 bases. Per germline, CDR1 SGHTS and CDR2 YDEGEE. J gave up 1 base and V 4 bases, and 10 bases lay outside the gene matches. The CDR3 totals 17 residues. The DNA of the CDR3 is TGTGCCAGCAGCACGCCGGGACAGGTTTGGAGCAATCAGCCCCAGCATTTT. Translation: CASSTPGQVWSNQPQHF.

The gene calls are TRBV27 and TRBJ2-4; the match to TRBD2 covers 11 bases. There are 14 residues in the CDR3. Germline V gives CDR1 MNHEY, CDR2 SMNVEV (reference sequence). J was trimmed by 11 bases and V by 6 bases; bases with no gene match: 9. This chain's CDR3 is CASRYGTSGGVQYF. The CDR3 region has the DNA TGTGCCAGCAGATATGGGACTAGCGGCGGGGTTCAGTACTTC.

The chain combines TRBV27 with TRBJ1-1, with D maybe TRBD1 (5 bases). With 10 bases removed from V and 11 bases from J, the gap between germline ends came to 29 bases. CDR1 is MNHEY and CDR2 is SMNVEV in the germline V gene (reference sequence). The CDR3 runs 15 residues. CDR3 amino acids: CATTAREKTGGEAFF. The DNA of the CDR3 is TGTGCCACCACCGCACGGGAGAAAACGGGAGGGGAGGCTTTCTTT.

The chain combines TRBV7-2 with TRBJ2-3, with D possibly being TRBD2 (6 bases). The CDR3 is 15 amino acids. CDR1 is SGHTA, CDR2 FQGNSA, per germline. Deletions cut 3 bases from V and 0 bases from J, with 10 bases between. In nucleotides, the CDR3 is TGTGCCAGCAGCTTTGGCGGGACTAGCACAGATACGCAGTATTTT. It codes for CASSFGGTSTDTQYF.